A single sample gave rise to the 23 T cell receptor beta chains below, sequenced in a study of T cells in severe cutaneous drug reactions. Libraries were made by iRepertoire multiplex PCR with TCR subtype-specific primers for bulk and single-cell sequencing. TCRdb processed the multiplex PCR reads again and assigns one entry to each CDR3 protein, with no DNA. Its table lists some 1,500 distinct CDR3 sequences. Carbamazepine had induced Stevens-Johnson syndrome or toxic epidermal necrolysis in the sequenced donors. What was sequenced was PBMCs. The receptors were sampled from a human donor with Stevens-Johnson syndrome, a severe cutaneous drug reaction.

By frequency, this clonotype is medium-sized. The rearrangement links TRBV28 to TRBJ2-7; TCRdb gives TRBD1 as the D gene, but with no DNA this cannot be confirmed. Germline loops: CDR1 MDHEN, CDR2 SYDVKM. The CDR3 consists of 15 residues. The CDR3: CASSWDRDARYEQYF.

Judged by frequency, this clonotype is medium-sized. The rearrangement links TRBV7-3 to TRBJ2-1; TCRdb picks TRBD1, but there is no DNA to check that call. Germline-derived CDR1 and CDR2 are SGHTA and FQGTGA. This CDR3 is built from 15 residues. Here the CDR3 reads CASSLGQISYNEQFF.

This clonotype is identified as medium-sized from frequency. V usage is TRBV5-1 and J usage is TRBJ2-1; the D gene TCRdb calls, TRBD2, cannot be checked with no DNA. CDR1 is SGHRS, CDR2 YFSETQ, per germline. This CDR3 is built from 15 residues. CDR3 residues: CASSLSSGGSNEQFF.

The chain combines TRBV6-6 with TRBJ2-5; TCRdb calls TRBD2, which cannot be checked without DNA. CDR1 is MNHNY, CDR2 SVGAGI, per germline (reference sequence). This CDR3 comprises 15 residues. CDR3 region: CASSYLSAGNETQYF.

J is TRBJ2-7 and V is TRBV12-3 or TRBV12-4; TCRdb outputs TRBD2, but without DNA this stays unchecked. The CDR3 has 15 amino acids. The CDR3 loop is CASSRRANRGGEQYF.

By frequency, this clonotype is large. The CDR3: CASSLRPQGARGANVLTF. The V call is TRBV28, the J call TRBJ2-6; with no DNA, the TCRdb D assignment of TRBD1 cannot be verified. CDR1 is MDHEN and CDR2 is SYDVKM in the germline V gene. The CDR3 contains 18 residues. The whole variable domain, remainder taken from reference TRBV28 and TRBJ2-6, is DVKVTQSSRYLVKRTGEKVFLECVQDMDHENMFWYRQDPGLGLRLIYFSYDVKMKEKGDIPEGYSVSREKKERFSLILESASTNQTSMYLCASSLRPQGARGANVLTFGAGSRLTVL.

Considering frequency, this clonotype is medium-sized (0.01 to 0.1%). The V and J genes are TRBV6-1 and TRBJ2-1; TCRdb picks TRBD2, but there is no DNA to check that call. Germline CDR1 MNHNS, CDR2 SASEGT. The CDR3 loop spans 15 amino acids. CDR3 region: CASSYTSGGNNEQFF.

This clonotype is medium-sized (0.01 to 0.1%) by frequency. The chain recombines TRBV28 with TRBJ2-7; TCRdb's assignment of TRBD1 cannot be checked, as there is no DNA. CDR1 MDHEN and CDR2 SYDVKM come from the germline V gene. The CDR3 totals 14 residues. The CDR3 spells CASSQGQGAYEQYF.

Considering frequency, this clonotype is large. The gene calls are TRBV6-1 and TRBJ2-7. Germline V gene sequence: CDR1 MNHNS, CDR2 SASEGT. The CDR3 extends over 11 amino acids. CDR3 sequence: CASSEYYEQYF.

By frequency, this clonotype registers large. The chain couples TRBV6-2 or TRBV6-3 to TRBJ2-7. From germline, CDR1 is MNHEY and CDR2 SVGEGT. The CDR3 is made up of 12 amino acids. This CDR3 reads CASSRVTYEQYF.

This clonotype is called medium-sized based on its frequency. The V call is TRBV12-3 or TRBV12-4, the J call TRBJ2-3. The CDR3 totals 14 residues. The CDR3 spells CASSPRPSKDTQYF.

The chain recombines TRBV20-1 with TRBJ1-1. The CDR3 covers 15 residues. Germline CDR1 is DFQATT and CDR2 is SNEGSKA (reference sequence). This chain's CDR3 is CSARVPGGMNTEAFF.

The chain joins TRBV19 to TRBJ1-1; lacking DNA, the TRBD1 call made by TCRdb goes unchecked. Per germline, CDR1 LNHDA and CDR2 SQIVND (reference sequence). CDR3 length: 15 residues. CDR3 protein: CASSHQGLRRTEAFF.

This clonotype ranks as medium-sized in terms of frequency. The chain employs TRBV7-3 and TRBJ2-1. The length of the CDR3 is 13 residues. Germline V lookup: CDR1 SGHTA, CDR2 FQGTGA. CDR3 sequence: CASSLALYNEQFF.

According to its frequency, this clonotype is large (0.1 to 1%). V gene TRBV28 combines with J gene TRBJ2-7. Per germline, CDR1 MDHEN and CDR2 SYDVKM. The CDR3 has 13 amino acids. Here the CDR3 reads CASVLSADYEQYF.

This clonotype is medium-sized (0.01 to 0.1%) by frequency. The CDR3 region is CASSDSPGWNSPLHF. The gene calls are TRBV2 and TRBJ1-6; TCRdb's D gene call, TRBD1, goes unchecked for lack of DNA. There are 15 residues in the CDR3. CDR1 SNHLY and CDR2 FYNNEI come from the germline V gene. The full variable domain, with the rest looked up from reference TRBV2 and TRBJ1-6, is EPEVTQTPSHQVTQMGQEVILRCVPISNHLYFYWYRQILGQKVEFLVSFYNNEISEKSEIFDDQFSVERPDGSNFTLKIRSTKLEDSAMYFCASSDSPGWNSPLHFGNGTRLTVT.

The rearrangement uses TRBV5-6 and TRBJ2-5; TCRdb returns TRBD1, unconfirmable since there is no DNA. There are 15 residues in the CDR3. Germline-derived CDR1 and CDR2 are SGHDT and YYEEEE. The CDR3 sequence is CASSFAGQTQETQYF.

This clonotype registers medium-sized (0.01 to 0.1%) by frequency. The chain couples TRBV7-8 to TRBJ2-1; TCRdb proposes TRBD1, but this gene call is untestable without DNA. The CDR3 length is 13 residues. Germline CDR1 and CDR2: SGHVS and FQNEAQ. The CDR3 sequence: CASSNTGIPGQFF.

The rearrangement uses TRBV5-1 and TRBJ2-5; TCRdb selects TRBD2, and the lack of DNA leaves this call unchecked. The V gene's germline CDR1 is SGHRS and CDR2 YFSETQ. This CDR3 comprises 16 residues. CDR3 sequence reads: CASSLVGTYYQETQYF.

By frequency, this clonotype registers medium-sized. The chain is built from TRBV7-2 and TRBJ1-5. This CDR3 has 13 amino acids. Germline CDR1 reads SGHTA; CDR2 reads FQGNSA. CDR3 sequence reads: CASSLVADQPQHF.

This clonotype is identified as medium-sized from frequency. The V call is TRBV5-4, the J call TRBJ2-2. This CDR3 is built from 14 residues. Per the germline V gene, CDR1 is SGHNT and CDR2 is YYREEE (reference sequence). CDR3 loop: CASSLGLNTGELFF.

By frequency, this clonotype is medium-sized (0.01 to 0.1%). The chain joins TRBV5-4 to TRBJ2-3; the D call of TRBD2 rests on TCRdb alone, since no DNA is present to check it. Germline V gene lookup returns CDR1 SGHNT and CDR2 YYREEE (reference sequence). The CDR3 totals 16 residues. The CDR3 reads CASSLRRGVRTDTQYF.

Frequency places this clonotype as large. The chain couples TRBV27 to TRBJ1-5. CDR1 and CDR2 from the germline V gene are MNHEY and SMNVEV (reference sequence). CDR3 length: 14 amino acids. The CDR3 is CASSRRGINQPQHF.